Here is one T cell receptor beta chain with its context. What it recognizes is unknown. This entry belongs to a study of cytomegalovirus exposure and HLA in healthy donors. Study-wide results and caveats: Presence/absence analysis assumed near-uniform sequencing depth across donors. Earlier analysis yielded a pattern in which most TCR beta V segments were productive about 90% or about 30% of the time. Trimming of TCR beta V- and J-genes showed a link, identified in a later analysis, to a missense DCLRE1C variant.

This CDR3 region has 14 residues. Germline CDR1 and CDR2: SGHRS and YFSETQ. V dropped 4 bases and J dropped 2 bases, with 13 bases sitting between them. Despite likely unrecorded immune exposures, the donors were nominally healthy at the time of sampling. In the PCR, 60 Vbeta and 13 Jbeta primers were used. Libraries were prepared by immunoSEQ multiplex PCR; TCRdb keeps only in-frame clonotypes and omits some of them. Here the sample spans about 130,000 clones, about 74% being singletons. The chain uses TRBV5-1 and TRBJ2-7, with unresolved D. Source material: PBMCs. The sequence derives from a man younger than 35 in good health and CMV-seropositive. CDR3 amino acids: CASSPPEIPYEQYF. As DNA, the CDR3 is TGCGCCAGCAGCCCTCCGGAGATCCCCTACGAGCAGTACTTC.